This TCR beta chain was sequenced during a study of monozygotic twins with cystic fibrosis. Looking at the study overall: Library input was about 3 micrograms of fragmented DNA, with about 15 PCR cycles.

Using immunoSEQ multiplex PCR, the repertoire was profiled, and TCRdb retains in-frame clones only, with some absent. This sample has 36,000 or so clones, with around nine tenths found just once. Broader study findings: Median Simpson clonality of 0.0095 suggested naive T cells predominated. Monozygotic CF twin pairs shared significantly more nucleotide-identical clonotypes than unrelated CF individuals did. In this small cohort, shared CDR3 numbers showed no association with age, concordance or disease severity.

The CDR3 runs to 13 residues. With 3 bases removed from V and 2 bases from J, the gap between germline ends came to 6 bases. The germline gives CDR1 WSHSY, CDR2 SAAADI. To note about this clone: Its target is not known.

Material: blood. The chain recombines TRBV10-2 with TRBJ2-3, with D unclear. This sequence originates from a boy aged 2 to 10 with cystic fibrosis. The CDR3 DNA is TGCGCCAGCAGTGACGGGTCCACAGATACGCAGTATTTT. Its translation: CASSDGSTDTQYF.